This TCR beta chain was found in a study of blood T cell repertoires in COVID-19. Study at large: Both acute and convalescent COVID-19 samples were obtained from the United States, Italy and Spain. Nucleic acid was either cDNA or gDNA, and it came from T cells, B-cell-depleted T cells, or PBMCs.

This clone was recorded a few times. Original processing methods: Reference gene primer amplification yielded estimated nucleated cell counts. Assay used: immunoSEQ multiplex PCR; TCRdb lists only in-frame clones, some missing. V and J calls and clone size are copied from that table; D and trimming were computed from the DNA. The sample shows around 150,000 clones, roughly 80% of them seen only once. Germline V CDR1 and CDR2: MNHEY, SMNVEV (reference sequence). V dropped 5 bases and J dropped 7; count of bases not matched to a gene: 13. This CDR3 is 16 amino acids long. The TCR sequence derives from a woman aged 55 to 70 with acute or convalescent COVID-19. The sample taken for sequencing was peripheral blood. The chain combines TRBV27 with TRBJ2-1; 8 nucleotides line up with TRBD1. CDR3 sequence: CASSILGQGARNEQFF. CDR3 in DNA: TGTGCCAGCAGTATCCTCGGCCAGGGGGCGCGGAATGAGCAGTTCTTC.